The next 26 T cell receptor beta chains were all read from a single sample in a study of CD8+ T cells in alopecia areata. Sequencing used cDNA as its template, made by extracting RNA and reverse transcribing it. Only in-frame clones appear in the TCRdb table, and some are missing; sequencing was by immunoSEQ multiplex PCR. The profile shows some 110,000 clones, around three fifths of them singletons. The treatment here: oral pan-JAK inhibitor, 5-10 mg twice daily. The sequences come from CD8+ T cells sorted from blood, collected at week 24, from a patient treated with tofacitinib. The receptors stem from a human donor with alopecia areata.

This clone was observed a handful of times. The rearrangement joins TRBV4-2 to TRBJ2-2; 9 bases agree with TRBD1. J lost 5 bases, V lost 0 bases, and 10 bases had no gene match. The CDR3 runs 18 residues. Germline V gene sequence: CDR1 LGHNA, CDR2 YNFKEQ. This CDR3 reads CASSQDIWGQGRTGELFF. The CDR3 DNA sequence: TGTGCCAGCAGCCAAGACATTTGGGGACAGGGTAGGACCGGGGAGCTGTTTTTT.

This clone has only one observation. The chain carries TRBV27 and TRBJ2-5; D is unclear. V was clipped by 4 bases and J by 5 bases, with 17 bases between them. The CDR3 runs to 15 residues. Germline-derived CDR1 and CDR2 are MNHEY and SMNVEV (reference sequence). CDR3 in DNA: TGTGCCAGCAGTTCTGACCCTTCCTCGGTCGAGACCCAGTACTTC. Protein: CASSSDPSSVETQYF.

The chain recombines TRBV19 with TRBJ1-2, with D possibly being TRBD1 (5 bases). Germline V CDR1 and CDR2: LNHDA, SQIVND (reference sequence). Trimming took off 0 bases at V and 7 bases at J, with 6 bases between the two ends. The CDR3 runs to 12 residues. For the CDR3, the DNA is TGTGCCAGTAGTATAGAGGGACCTGGCTACACCTTC. Translation: CASSIEGPGYTF.

V and J are TRBV2 and TRBJ2-7; no reliable D call. Germline V gives CDR1 SNHLY, CDR2 FYNNEI. The V and J ends lost 3 bases and 8 bases respectively, with 11 bases between them. The CDR3 covers 12 residues. Here the CDR3 DNA reads TGTGCCAGCAGTGACTGGGAAGGCAAGCAGTACTTC. This gives the protein CASSDWEGKQYF.

V is TRBV6-5 and J is TRBJ2-7, with a possible D match to TRBD1 (5 bases). The CDR3 sequence is 11 residues long. The V end was cut by 5 bases, the J end by 5 bases, with 7 bases between. Germline CDR1 MNHEY, CDR2 SVGAGI. The CDR3 reads CASSPGNEQYF. CDR3 nucleotides: TGTGCCAGCAGTCCAGGGAACGAGCAGTACTTC.

The table lists this clone with a count of one. The chain recombines TRBV2 with TRBJ2-5; possibly TRBD2 for D (6 bases). The V gene's germline CDR1 is SNHLY and CDR2 FYNNEI. CDR3 length: 13 residues. The V end lost 2 bases, the J end lost 5 bases, and 9 bases lay between the germline ends. CDR3 in DNA: TGTGCCAGCAGTGAACCGGGAGAGGAGACCCAGTACTTC. Translating it yields CASSEPGEETQYF.

The chain recombines TRBV6-4 with TRBJ2-2; D could derive from TRBD1 or TRBD2 (5 bases each). Trimming took off 6 bases at V and 4 bases at J, with 12 bases between the two ends. Germline CDR1 reads MRHNA; CDR2 reads SNTAGT. The CDR3 sequence is 14 residues long. CDR3 in DNA: TGTGCCAGCAGCCCGAGGGGAAGCACCGGGGAGCTGTTTTTT. It is translated as CASSPRGSTGELFF.

The rearrangement links TRBV5-1 to TRBJ1-1; unclear D gene. Germline loops: CDR1 SGHRS, CDR2 YFSETQ. This CDR3 region has 13 residues. Trimming removed 4 bases from V and 2 bases from J, with 9 bases in between. The CDR3 reads CASSTAQNTEAFF. The CDR3 region has the DNA TGCGCCAGCAGCACCGCACAAAACACTGAAGCTTTCTTT.

In its sample, this clone was seen a few times. The J gene is TRBJ2-7, the V gene TRBV11-2, with TRBD2 as a possible D gene (6 bases). The CDR3 has 15 residues. The germline V and J ends were trimmed by 5 bases and 1 base, with 15 bases remaining between them. Germline lookup yields CDR1 SGHAT and CDR2 FQNNGV. CDR3 in DNA: TGTGCCAGCAGCCAACGGGACTCCGAGTCCTACGAGCAGTACTTC. Protein sequence: CASSQRDSESYEQYF.

The rearrangement uses TRBV27 and TRBJ1-1; no clear D gene. The germline V gene encodes CDR1 MNHEY and CDR2 SMNVEV (reference sequence). CDR3 length: 14 amino acids. Trimming cost V 2 bases and J 0 bases, with 7 bases left between them. The CDR3, as DNA: TGTGCCAGCAGTTTAACAGCAATGAACACTGAAGCTTTCTTT. It encodes CASSLTAMNTEAFF.

The chain combines TRBV7-9 with TRBJ2-7; no definite D call. This CDR3 is built from 15 residues. V shed 1 base and J shed 0 bases, with 10 bases lying between them. Germline lookup yields CDR1 SEHNR and CDR2 FQNEAQ (reference sequence). CDR3 DNA sequence: TGTGCCAGCAGCTTAGTTGGGGTCTCCTCCTACGAGCAGTACTTC. It specifies CASSLVGVSSYEQYF. The full variable domain, with the rest looked up from reference TRBV7-9 and TRBJ2-7, is DTGVSQNPRHKITKRGQNVTFRCDPISEHNRLYWYRQTLGQGPEFLTYFQNEAQLEKSRLLSDRFSAERPKGSFSTLEIQRTEQGDSAMYLCASSLVGVSSYEQYFGPGTRLTVT.

The rearrangement joins TRBV2 to TRBJ1-6, with a tentative D call TRBD1 (5 bases). Trimming removed 4 bases from V and 7 bases from J, with 20 bases in between. CDR3 length equals 17 residues. Per the germline V gene, CDR1 is SNHLY and CDR2 is FYNNEI. DNA of the CDR3: TGTGCCAGCAGTGCTGGCAGCCTAGGGGAGAGCAATTCACCCCTCCACTTT. It codes for CASSAGSLGESNSPLHF.

The chain has TRBV4-3 and TRBJ1-6; D gene unclear. Germline V gene lookup returns CDR1 LGHNA and CDR2 YSLEER. The CDR3 contains 14 residues. V was pared by 3 bases and J by 0 bases, with 3 bases between. The CDR3 protein is CASSQGSYNSPLHF. The CDR3 DNA reads as TGCGCCAGCAGCCAGGGCTCCTATAATTCACCCCTCCACTTT.

The chain joins TRBV5-1 to TRBJ2-1; no clear D. This CDR3 region has 13 residues. The V end was cut by 2 bases, the J end by 7 bases, with 10 bases between. In germline, CDR1 is SGHRS, CDR2 YFSETQ. The CDR3 region has the DNA TGCGCCAGCAGCTTTGGCCCGCCAAATGAGCAGTTCTTC. It specifies CASSFGPPNEQFF.

V gene TRBV6-5 combines with J gene TRBJ2-5; no reliable D call. Trimming removed 6 bases at V and 6 bases at J, with 17 bases between. In germline, CDR1 is MNHEY, CDR2 SVGAGI. The CDR3 is made up of 14 amino acids. The CDR3 protein is CASSPHVGSQTQYF. The CDR3, as DNA: TGTGCCAGCAGCCCACACGTGGGTTCGCAGACCCAGTACTTC.

The V call is TRBV27, the J call TRBJ2-1; possible D gene TRBD2, 6 bases. V was pared by 7 bases and J by 0 bases, with 10 bases between. This CDR3 has 14 residues. Germline CDR1 is MNHEY and CDR2 is SMNVEV (reference sequence). This CDR3 is CASIGGFSYNEQFF. The CDR3 DNA follows: TGTGCCAGCATTGGGGGGTTCTCCTACAATGAGCAGTTCTTC.

This chain connects TRBV13 to TRBJ1-1, with TRBD1 matching over 9 bases. CDR3 length: 14 residues. V lost 3 bases and J lost 4; bases outside the gene matches: 3. Germline CDR1 reads PRHDT; CDR2 reads FYEKMQ (reference sequence). The CDR3 here is CASSFGTGPTEAFF. In DNA form, the CDR3 reads TGTGCCAGCAGCTTCGGGACAGGGCCCACTGAAGCTTTCTTT.

The rearrangement links TRBV4-3 to TRBJ2-1; 11 nucleotides align to TRBD2. The CDR3 covers 17 residues. The junction had 11 bases not matched to a gene; V was cut back by 4 bases and J by 6 bases. Germline CDR1 LGHNA, CDR2 YSLEER. CDR3 nucleotide sequence: TGCGCCAGCAGCCCATATCCGACTCTAGCGGGGGGCAATGAGCAGTTCTTC. Translating gives CASSPYPTLAGGNEQFF.

Worth noting for this clone: Other DNA sequences of this sample code for an identical CDR3. The genes are TRBV27 and TRBJ2-7, with D possibly matching TRBD1 (5 bases). The CDR3 totals 11 residues. V was pared by 6 bases and J by 4 bases, with 7 bases between. In germline, CDR1 is MNHEY, CDR2 SMNVEV (reference sequence). CDR3 sequence: CASSQGYEQYF. CDR3 nucleotide sequence: TGTGCCAGCAGCCAGGGTTACGAGCAGTACTTC.

This clone came up a few times. Other DNA sequences in the sample encode the same CDR3. This chain connects TRBV30 to TRBJ1-5; D gene ambiguous. The ends were cut back, 0 bases at V and 2 bases at J, with 5 bases in the middle. The CDR3 contains 13 residues. Per the germline V gene, CDR1 is GTSNPN and CDR2 is SVGIG (reference sequence). CDR3 nucleotides: TGTGCCTGGAGTGTCGATGGCAATCAGCCCCAGCATTTT. Translated, it gives CAWSVDGNQPQHF. Looking up the rest from reference TRBV30 and TRBJ1-5 gives the full variable domain: SQTIHQWPATLVQPVGSPLSLECTVEGTSNPNLYWYRQAAGRGLQLLFYSVGIGQISSEVPQNLSASRPQDRQFILSSKKLLLSDSGFYLCAWSVDGNQPQHFGDGTRLSIL.

The chain employs TRBV29-1 and TRBJ2-1; D is perhaps TRBD2 (7 bases). Trimming shortened V by 5 bases and J by 2 bases, and 16 bases separated the two germline ends. The length of the CDR3 is 15 residues. The germline V gene encodes CDR1 SQVTM and CDR2 ANQGSEA. The CDR3 DNA follows: TGCAGCGTTCAAGGGGGGGGAGGGGCCTACAATGAGCAGTTCTTC. Its protein is CSVQGGGGAYNEQFF.

The V and J genes are TRBV7-8 and TRBJ2-7; D could derive from TRBD1 or TRBD2 (7 bases each). There are 16 residues in the CDR3. Germline CDR1 SGHVS, CDR2 FQNEAQ. The V gene lost 5 bases and the J gene lost 7 bases, with 24 bases spanning the gap. The CDR3 DNA reads TGTGCCAGCAGCATAGGAGTAGCAGGGGGGGGAGGTGAGCAGTACTTC. This translates into CASSIGVAGGGGEQYF.

This clone was counted a few times. The chain is built from TRBV19 and TRBJ1-1, with D tentatively TRBD1 (5 bases). The germline V and J ends were trimmed by 7 bases and 0 bases, with 9 bases remaining between them. Germline-derived CDR1 and CDR2 are LNHDA and SQIVND (reference sequence). The CDR3 spans 13 residues. CDR3 protein: CASMLGVNTEAFF. The CDR3 nucleotides are TGTGCCAGTATGTTGGGGGTGAACACTGAAGCTTTCTTT.

The chain carries TRBV30 and TRBJ2-7; D call uncertain. The germline V gene has CDR1 GTSNPN and CDR2 SVGIG (reference sequence). With 4 bases removed from V and 3 bases from J, the gap between germline ends came to 16 bases. The CDR3 sequence is 14 residues long. CDR3 bases: TGTGCCTGGATCGACCTAACCGTCAGCTACGAGCAGTACTTC. This encodes CAWIDLTVSYEQYF.

The genes are TRBV13 and TRBJ2-7; 7 nucleotides match TRBD2. Germline CDR1 and CDR2: PRHDT and FYEKMQ (reference sequence). The J segment lost 0 bases and the V segment lost 5 bases, leaving 7 bases of the junction unmatched. The CDR3 covers 15 residues. CDR3 sequence: CASSKRRGSSYEQYF. CDR3 DNA sequence: TGTGCCAGCAGCAAGAGGCGGGGGAGCTCCTACGAGCAGTACTTC.

The rearrangement links TRBV9 to TRBJ1-2, with no clear D. Germline V gene sequence: CDR1 SGDLS, CDR2 YYNGEE. V shed 4 bases and J shed 3 bases, with 10 bases lying between them. The CDR3 covers 13 residues. The CDR3 is CASSHEHDYGYTF. Here the CDR3 DNA reads TGTGCCAGCAGCCACGAACACGACTATGGCTACACCTTC.